A selection of T cell receptor beta chains follows, all from one sample in a study of blood T cell repertoires in COVID-19. Libraries were prepared by immunoSEQ multiplex PCR; TCRdb keeps only in-frame clonotypes and omits some of them. In the table there are 450,000 to 500,000 clones, approximately 83% of which are singletons. Sequencing input: peripheral blood. These receptors originate from a human donor in a cohort sampled during active COVID-19. Both conserved end residues are part of each CDR3. The order of the fields is J gene, clone size, V gene, D gene, CDR3 protein, CDR3 DNA. The D gene is left open where the match is weak. Rows give clone size only sometimes, using once, few, many, or a class for an expanded clone.

TRBJ2-1,NA,TRBV7-3,TRBD2,CASSTRLGLAMDEQFF,TGTGCCAGCAGCACGAGATTGGGACTAGCGATGGATGAGCAGTTCTTC
TRBJ1-2,NA,TRBV19,NA,CASTPVETRGYGYTF,TGTGCCAGTACCCCAGTGGAGACTCGTGGCTATGGCTACACCTTC
TRBJ1-3,NA,TRBV27,NA,CASRSGGLSGNTIYF,TGTGCCAGCAGATCGGGGGGACTCTCTGGAAACACCATATATTTT
TRBJ2-3,once,TRBV20-1,TRBD1,CSASTGTGGRGDTQYF,TGCAGTGCTAGTACCGGGACAGGGGGCAGAGGGGATACGCAGTATTTT
TRBJ2-1,NA,TRBV11-3,NA,CASSLDGGPGGNEQFF,TGTGCCAGCAGCTTAGATGGAGGACCCGGAGGGAATGAGCAGTTCTTC
TRBJ1-2,once,TRBV10-2,NA,CASSEGREGYGYTF,TGCGCCAGCAGTGAGGGGCGGGAAGGGTATGGCTACACCTTC
TRBJ2-2,few,TRBV6-5,TRBD2,CASRIGLASPGELFF,TGTGCCAGCAGGATAGGACTAGCATCCCCCGGGGAGCTGTTTTTT
TRBJ1-5,NA,TRBV7-2,NA,CASSLPPRGVTNSNQPQHF,TGTGCCAGCAGCTTACCGCCCAGGGGAGTTACAAATAGCAATCAGCCCCAGCATTTT
TRBJ2-1,NA,TRBV5-1,NA,CASSLAWREGYNEQFF,TGCGCCAGCAGCTTGGCATGGCGGGAAGGTTACAATGAGCAGTTCTTC
TRBJ1-4,NA,TRBV11-2,TRBD1,CASSLLFDTGVEKLFF,TGTGCCAGCAGCTTACTGTTCGACACAGGGGTTGAAAAACTGTTTTTT
TRBJ1-2,NA,TRBV5-1,NA,CASSLDPAATNYGYTF,TGCGCCAGCAGCTTGGATCCGGCGGCCACTAACTATGGCTACACCTTC
TRBJ1-2,NA,TRBV7-2,NA,CASSSARGADYGYTF,TGTGCCAGCAGCTCAGCGCGGGGCGCGGACTATGGCTACACCTTC
TRBJ1-1,few,TRBV19,TRBD1,CASSIESGQGNTEAFF,TGTGCCAGTAGTATAGAATCGGGACAGGGTAACACTGAAGCTTTCTTT
TRBJ2-3,NA,TRBV6-2/TRBV6-3,TRBD2,CASSSLGLGNTQYF,TGTGCCAGCAGTTCGCTCGGACTAGGAAATACGCAGTATTTT
TRBJ2-3,NA,TRBV6-8,NA,CASSYMTGRHTQYF,TGTGCCAGCAGTTACATGACGGGAAGACATACGCAGTATTTT
TRBJ2-3,once,TRBV27,TRBD1,CASSPPGQGAITDTQYF,TGTGCCAGCAGTCCCCCGGGACAGGGGGCGATAACAGATACGCAGTATTTT
TRBJ2-5,NA,TRBV7-3,TRBD2,CASSLSGPAGGKETQYF,TGTGCCAGCAGCTTATCCGGTCCAGCGGGAGGGAAAGAGACCCAGTACTTC
TRBJ1-2,NA,TRBV9,NA,CASSALQVHGYTF,TGTGCCAGCAGCGCCCTACAGGTCCACGGCTACACCTTC
TRBJ1-5,NA,TRBV30,NA,CAWDDRSNQPQHF,TGTGCCTGGGATGACAGAAGCAATCAGCCCCAGCATTTT
TRBJ2-2,NA,TRBV5-1,TRBD2,CASSISGRAVGTGELFF,TGCGCCAGCAGCATTAGCGGGAGGGCAGTTGGAACCGGGGAGCTGTTTTTT
TRBJ2-6,few,TRBV24-1,NA,CATSDRGSGANVLTF,TGTGCCACCAGTGACAGGGGTTCTGGGGCCAACGTCCTGACTTTC
TRBJ2-5,NA,TRBV4-1,TRBD2,CASSVAGEETQYF,TGCGCCAGCAGCGTAGCGGGAGAAGAGACCCAGTACTTC
TRBJ1-1,NA,TRBV6-5,NA,CASHEFGGLDTEAFF,TGTGCCAGCCACGAGTTTGGGGGCCTGGACACTGAAGCTTTCTTT
TRBJ1-2,NA,TRBV6-5,TRBD1,CASSSPTGFNYGYTF,TGTGCCAGCAGTTCCCCGACAGGGTTTAACTATGGCTACACCTTC
TRBJ1-4,NA,TRBV19,NA,CASSIPAGRRPLKLFF,TGTGCCAGTAGTATCCCCGCGGGGCGGCGCCCCTTAAAACTGTTTTTT
TRBJ1-1,once,TRBV18,NA,CASSPPGRQRNTEAFF,TGTGCCAGCTCACCCCCAGGAAGACAACGAAACACTGAAGCTTTCTTT
TRBJ2-1,NA,TRBV4-2,TRBD2,CASSQDRPGGGIEQFF,TGTGCCAGCAGCCAAGATCGCCCGGGAGGAGGGATTGAGCAGTTCTTC
TRBJ2-5,NA,TRBV5-1,TRBD1,CASSFLRTGGAPETQYF,TGCGCCAGCAGCTTCCTTCGGACAGGGGGCGCGCCTGAGACCCAGTACTTC
TRBJ2-3,NA,TRBV7-2,NA,CASSSPRDKGTDTQYF,TGTGCCAGCAGCTCCCCTCGGGACAAAGGCACAGATACGCAGTATTTT
TRBJ1-1,NA,TRBV28,TRBD1,CASSRIVGGHTEAFF,TGTGCCAGCAGTAGAATCGTAGGGGGCCACACTGAAGCTTTCTTT
TRBJ2-3,NA,TRBV5-6,TRBD2,CASSGTSAGDTQYF,TGTGCCAGCAGCGGGACTAGCGCTGGAGATACGCAGTATTTT
TRBJ2-3,NA,TRBV20-1,TRBD2,CSASDPSGGSTDTQYF,TGCAGTGCTAGTGATCCTAGCGGAGGGTCCACAGATACGCAGTATTTT
TRBJ1-4,NA,TRBV7-9,TRBD1,CASSLRQGATNEKLFF,TGTGCCAGCAGCTTAAGACAGGGGGCTACTAATGAAAAACTGTTTTTT
TRBJ2-1,NA,TRBV7-3,TRBD2,CASSPSVTSANEQFF,TGTGCCAGCAGCCCAAGTGTTACTAGCGCCAATGAGCAGTTCTTC
TRBJ1-1,NA,TRBV2,NA,CASTRDGRDTEAFF,TGTGCCAGCACCCGAGACGGGCGGGACACTGAAGCTTTCTTT
TRBJ2-3,NA,TRBV4-2,TRBD2,CASSQEAGDADTQYF,TGTGCCAGCAGCCAAGAAGCGGGAGACGCAGATACGCAGTATTTT
TRBJ2-5,NA,TRBV2,TRBD2,CASSEKDGRAKETQYF,TGTGCCAGCAGTGAAAAAGACGGGAGGGCCAAAGAGACCCAGTACTTC